This T cell receptor (beta chain) was retrieved from a study of glioma-infiltrating T cells after dendritic cell vaccination. Germline CDR1 reads LNHDA; CDR2 reads SQIVND (reference sequence). The trim removed 5 bases at V and 7 bases at J, leaving 11 bases unmatched. This CDR3 has 16 amino acids. The primer mix had 60 V beta and 13 J beta primers. Here immunoSEQ multiplex PCR was the method, and the copy in TCRdb shows in-frame clones only, minus some. The top ten clones hold around 3.2% of a sample with more than 85,000 clones, about 84% of them seen once. Turning to this clone: What it binds is unknown.

General study findings and limits: Only a small number of patients had complete blood and tumor samples. Higher TCR clonality did not directly relate to longer survival.

Sequencing used blood, obtained before dendritic cell vaccination. This TCR came from a human donor with glioblastoma. The chain carries TRBV19 and TRBJ2-1; TRBD1 aligns across 10 bases. The CDR3 here is CASSALFGTGENEQFF. CDR3 nucleotides: TGTGCCAGTAGTGCCCTCTTCGGGACAGGGGAGAATGAGCAGTTCTTC. Variable domain in full (rest from reference TRBV19 and TRBJ2-1): DGGITQSPKYLFRKEGQNVTLSCEQNLNHDAMYWYRQDPGQGLRLIYYSQIVNDFQKGDIAEGYSVSREKKESFPLTVTSAQKNPTAFYLCASSALFGTGENEQFFGPGTRLTVL.